The present T cell receptor beta chain was sequenced within a study of CD8 T cells in ankylosing spondylitis. Molecular-barcoded quantitative 5'-RACE produced these TCR beta libraries. TCRdb reanalysed the 5' RACE reads using MiXCR and keeps one entry per CDR3 protein. The profile shows under 850,000 distinct CDR3 sequences, 15% to 20% of them singletons. General study findings and limits: A TCR beta motif made of fewer than ten highly homologous variants seemed typical of ankylosing spondylitis blood. CD8+ disease-linked clones were present at relatively low frequencies in blood. Earlier literature documents some of the motif variants in reactive arthritis synovial fluid and blood. Researchers reportedly found disease-linked clones significantly enriched in matched ankylosing spondylitis synovial fluid.

Points on this clonotype: Antigen: not known.

Trimming cost V 3 bases and J 4 bases, with 9 bases left between them. The CDR3 totals 12 residues. Germline V gene data show CDR1 as SQVTM and CDR2 as ANQGSEA. Sequencing was done on a sample of blood, either unsorted or a sorted T cell fraction (not recorded which). The J gene is TRBJ1-2, the V gene TRBV29-1; no clear D gene. The TCR comes from a male donor with ankylosing spondylitis. The CDR3 DNA is TGCAGCGTTGAGGTTGGAATCTATGGCTACACCTTC. Protein: CSVEVGIYGYTF.